The clone carrying this TCR beta chain was seen a handful of times. The antigen is unknown. Clones were sequenced by immunoSEQ multiplex PCR, and TCRdb holds only the in-frame ones, with some missing. The profile shows approximately 65,000 clones, about nine tenths of them singletons. This record belongs to a study of OX40 agonist ivuxolimab in advanced cancers. General study findings and limits: A proportion of nonresponders additionally exhibited low normalized T-cell clonal expansion.

V shed 4 bases and J shed 1 base, with 10 bases lying between them. The germline V gene has CDR1 MNHNS and CDR2 SASEGT. This CDR3 is built from 14 residues. The clonotype comes from an adult with an advanced solid tumor such as melanoma, head and neck, liver or kidney cancer. Sequenced material: CD4+ or CD8+ T cells sorted from blood, taken in a trial of the OX40 agonist ivuxolimab. The chain couples TRBV6-1 to TRBJ2-5; D unresolved. CDR3 sequence reads: CASSGFGVQETQYF. In DNA, the CDR3 is TGTGCCAGCAGTGGTTTTGGGGTCCAAGAGACCCAGTACTTC.